Listed below are T cell receptor beta chains from one sample, sequenced in a study of blood T cells in healthy people across ages. Using its own MiXCR run on the 5' RACE reads, TCRdb lists one record per CDR3 protein. Counted here are about 640,000 distinct CDR3 sequences, 58% occurring once; the ten biggest clones make up over 35%. The sequenced material came from blood. The origin of the receptors is a man aged 55 to 70 in good health. Each CDR3 is given with its conserved first and last residue. Each record gives: V gene, D gene, J gene, clone size, CDR3 DNA, CDR3 protein. D genes are given only for firm matches. Some rows have no size entry. The others give once, few or many, or a class for an expanded clone.

TRBV20-1	TRBD2	TRBJ2-7	NA	TGCAGTGCTCGGACTAGCGGGGGGGGGACCTACGAGCAGTACTTC	CSARTSGGGTYEQYF
TRBV3-1	TRBD1	TRBJ2-7	NA	TGTGCCAGCAGCCAAAGCCATGGGACAGGGCAGTACTTC	CASSQSHGTGQYF
TRBV14	TRBD2	TRBJ2-5	NA	TGTGCCAGCAGCCACCTACGCCGGACTAGCGGGGGGTTACAAGAGACCCAGTACTTC	CASSHLRRTSGGLQETQYF
TRBV12-3/TRBV12-4	NA	TRBJ2-3	NA	TGTGCCACTGGGACGTTGGACGGTAGCACAGATACGCAGTATTTT	CATGTLDGSTDTQYF
TRBV5-1	TRBD1	TRBJ2-7	few	TGCGCCAGCAGCTTGGCTGGGACAGGGGACGCCTACGAGCAGTACTTC	CASSLAGTGDAYEQYF
TRBV14	NA	TRBJ1-2	NA	TGTGCCAGCAGCCAAGGAGTAGGGGCGAGCTATGGCTACACCTTC	CASSQGVGASYGYTF
TRBV5-1	NA	TRBJ2-1	NA	TGCGCCAGCACCCACGGCGCTACCTCTGGGGAGCAGTTCTTC	CASTHGATSGEQFF
TRBV4-2	NA	TRBJ1-2	NA	TGTGCCAGCAGCCAAGAATGGGCCCATAGCTATGGCTACACCTTC	CASSQEWAHSYGYTF
TRBV6-6	NA	TRBJ1-4	few	TGTGCCAGCAGTTACGGGGCAAGGGGAGGTGAAAAACTGTTTTTT	CASSYGARGGEKLFF
TRBV6-1	NA	TRBJ1-2	NA	TGTGCCAGCAGGGCGACGGCCGGGCGCTATGGCTACACCTTC	CASRATAGRYGYTF
TRBV9	NA	TRBJ2-1	NA	TGTGCCAGCAGCGTAGGCTTCTACAATGAGCAGTTCTTC	CASSVGFYNEQFF
TRBV10-1	NA	TRBJ2-5	NA	TGCGCCAGCAGTGAAGGTGTGTCTGGGACCCAGTACTTC	CASSEGVSGTQYF
TRBV5-6	NA	TRBJ1-4	once	TGTGCCAGCAGCTTAATTCCGGGGGGCGAAAAACTGTTTTTT	CASSLIPGGEKLFF
TRBV28	TRBD1	TRBJ1-5	NA	TGTGCCAGCAGCCCGGGACAGAAGAGAGAGCCCCAGCATTTT	CASSPGQKREPQHF
TRBV2	TRBD1	TRBJ2-1	NA	TGTGCCAGCACCGAGGGACAGCACAATGAGCAGTTCTTC	CASTEGQHNEQFF
TRBV4-1	NA	TRBJ2-3	NA	TGCGCCAGCAGCCAAGGCCCGATCCAAAGCACAGATACGCAGTATTTT	CASSQGPIQSTDTQYF
TRBV11-2	NA	TRBJ2-5	few	TGTGCCAGCAGCCCGAGAGTTGGAGAGACCCAGTACTTC	CASSPRVGETQYF
TRBV3-1	TRBD2	TRBJ2-3	NA	TGTGCCAGCAGCCAGAAACTAGCGGGGGTATCAGATACGCAGTATTTT	CASSQKLAGVSDTQYF
TRBV6-5	NA	TRBJ2-3	NA	TGTGCCAGCAGAGCAGTCGCAGATACGCAGTATTTT	CASRAVADTQYF
TRBV7-2	TRBD2	TRBJ2-1	few	TGTGCCAGCAGCCCCCTAGCGGGGTTCTACAATGAGCAGTTCTTC	CASSPLAGFYNEQFF
TRBV28	TRBD1	TRBJ2-7	NA	TGTGCCAGCAGTCCCATACCCCTCCGGACAGGCGGAAACGAGCAGTACTTC	CASSPIPLRTGGNEQYF
TRBV6-2/TRBV6-3	TRBD1	TRBJ2-1	NA	TGTGCCAGCAGCCCCTCTAGAGGGGGCTACGGCAATGAGCAGTTCTTC	CASSPSRGGYGNEQFF
TRBV20-1	TRBD1	TRBJ2-2	NA	TGCAGTGCTAGGGCCCCAGGGGGCGGCGGGGAGCTGTTTTTT	CSARAPGGGGELFF